These 31 T cell receptor beta chains were all obtained from the same sample, sequenced in a study of CD8+ T cells in alopecia areata. Reverse transcription of extracted RNA yielded cDNA, which provided the sequencing template. Only in-frame clones appear in the TCRdb table, and some are missing; sequencing was by immunoSEQ multiplex PCR. This repertoire shows approximately 120,000 clones, around 45% found once; its top ten account for about 10%. Sequenced material: NKG2D-low CD8+ T cells sorted from blood. All receptors come from a human donor with alopecia areata.

In nucleotides, the CDR3 is TGTGCCAGTTCCGGACTAGGCTTAGCGGGGGATCAAGAGACCCAGTACTTC. This codes for CASSGLGLAGDQETQYF. The chain couples TRBV27 to TRBJ2-5, with 9 bases identical to TRBD2. Germline V lookup: CDR1 MNHEY, CDR2 SMNVEV (reference sequence). V dropped 9 bases and J dropped 2; count of bases not matched to a gene: 16. The CDR3 is 17 residues long.

The rearrangement links TRBV5-1 to TRBJ1-1; D not certain. The CDR3 is 12 residues long. V shed 2 bases and J shed 5 bases, with 7 bases lying between them. CDR1 and CDR2 (germline): SGHRS, YFSETQ. CDR3 region: CASSFAGTEAFF. The CDR3, as DNA: TGCGCCAGCAGCTTCGCCGGGACTGAAGCTTTCTTT.

This clone was counted between two and nine times. V usage is TRBV7-9 and J usage is TRBJ2-1, with 12 nucleotides matching TRBD2. V lost 4 bases, J lost 7 bases, and 8 bases stayed unmatched. The CDR3 extends over 16 amino acids. CDR1 is SEHNR, CDR2 FQNEAQ, per germline (reference sequence). Written as DNA, the CDR3 is TGTGCCAGCAGCTCCGGACTAGCGGGGTTGTGGAATGAGCAGTTCTTC. As protein: CASSSGLAGLWNEQFF.

This clone was seen only once. The chain carries TRBV25-1 and TRBJ2-3, with 8 bases lining up with TRBD2. CDR3 length equals 15 residues. Germline CDR1 MGHDK, CDR2 SYGVNS. After removal of 11 bases from V and 4 bases from J, the junction contained 14 bases not matched to a gene. As DNA, the CDR3 is TGTGCCCGGGTTAGCTCCGGGAGGGTATCAGATACGCAGTATTTT. Translating it yields CARVSSGRVSDTQYF.

In its sample, this clone was seen a few times. This rearrangement joins TRBV29-1 to TRBJ2-7; 8 bases align to TRBD2. This CDR3 spans 13 amino acids. Germline V lookup: CDR1 SQVTM, CDR2 ANQGSEA. The ends lost 4 bases at V and 4 bases at J; junction bases unmatched: 6. The CDR3: CSVVLLADYEQYF. CDR3 nucleotide sequence: TGCAGCGTTGTGTTACTAGCGGATTACGAGCAGTACTTC.

V usage is TRBV27 and J usage is TRBJ2-7; D unclear. Germline-derived CDR1 and CDR2 are MNHEY and SMNVEV (reference sequence). The length of the CDR3 is 14 residues. V was trimmed by 4 bases and J by 5 bases, leaving 15 bases between them. The CDR3 loop reads CASSSQDGSDEQYF. The CDR3 nucleotides read TGTGCCAGCAGTTCCCAGGATGGGTCCGACGAGCAGTACTTC.

The chain links TRBV2 to TRBJ2-3; tentative D call: TRBD2 (7 bases). Trimming cost V 10 bases and J 2 bases, with 16 bases left between them. The CDR3 has 14 amino acids. Per germline, CDR1 SNHLY and CDR2 FYNNEI. The CDR3 loop reads CAIQQGGDTDTQYF. The CDR3 DNA reads TGTGCCATACAACAGGGAGGGGACACAGATACGCAGTATTTT.

The V call is TRBV4-1, the J call TRBJ2-7; D may match TRBD1 or TRBD2 (5 bases each). The germline gives CDR1 MGHRA, CDR2 YSYEKL. The CDR3 has 12 amino acids. Between the trimmed V and J ends, which lost 6 bases and 4 bases, there was a span of 10 bases. The CDR3 loop is CASSGGRYEQYF. The CDR3 coding sequence is TGCGCCAGCAGTGGGGGAAGGTACGAGCAGTACTTC.

The V call is TRBV13, the J call TRBJ2-5; no definite D call. The CDR3 length is 16 residues. Trimming shortened V by 6 bases and J by 4 bases, and 21 bases separated the two germline ends. Germline V lookup: CDR1 PRHDT, CDR2 FYEKMQ (reference sequence). The CDR3 spells CASSPQRPVAIETQYF. DNA for the CDR3: TGTGCCAGCAGTCCCCAAAGACCTGTAGCCATAGAGACCCAGTACTTC. Full variable domain (missing parts from reference TRBV13 and TRBJ2-5): AAGVIQSPRHLIKEKRETATLKCYPIPRHDTVYWYQQGPGQDPQFLISFYEKMQSDKGSIPDRFSAQQFSDYHSELNMSSLELGDSALYFCASSPQRPVAIETQYFGPGTRLLVL.

This clone turned up a few times. The chain uses TRBV29-1 and TRBJ2-4; 9 bases map to TRBD1. The CDR3 has 13 amino acids. Trimming cost V 2 bases and J 9 bases; bases outside gene matches: 5. Germline CDR1 reads SQVTM; CDR2 reads ANQGSEA. This CDR3 is CSVETRTGVIQYF. In nucleotides, the CDR3 is TGCAGCGTTGAAACCCGGACAGGGGTCATTCAGTACTTC.

The chain has TRBV29-1 and TRBJ2-7, with D tentatively TRBD2 (5 bases). Trimming stripped 2 bases from V and 0 bases from J, with 14 bases between. CDR1 and CDR2 (germline): SQVTM, ANQGSEA. The CDR3 length is 15 residues. CDR3 loop: CSVEIGEGLSYEQYF. The CDR3 DNA sequence: TGCAGCGTTGAAATCGGGGAAGGACTCTCCTACGAGCAGTACTTC.

This clone appeared a single time. The V gene is TRBV29-1, the J gene TRBJ2-7; D ambiguous. CDR1 and CDR2 from the germline V gene are SQVTM and ANQGSEA. V lost 6 bases and J 4 bases, leaving 10 bases between the germline ends. CDR3 length: 11 amino acids. CDR3 DNA: TGCAGCGTGCTTTTTGATTACGAGCAGTACTTC. This translates into CSVLFDYEQYF.

V gene TRBV11-2 combines with J gene TRBJ2-1, with 16 positions matching TRBD2. V shed 5 bases, J shed 8 bases, and the junction held 6 bases outside the gene matches. The CDR3 is made up of 16 amino acids. The germline gives CDR1 SGHAT, CDR2 FQNNGV. CDR3 amino acids: CASSRTGTSGRDEQFF. CDR3 DNA: TGTGCCAGCAGCCGAACCGGGACTAGCGGGAGGGATGAGCAGTTCTTC.

V is TRBV7-9 and J is TRBJ2-7, with D tentatively TRBD1 (5 bases). V was clipped by 4 bases and J by 3 bases, with 10 bases between them. The CDR3 runs to 13 residues. CDR1 SEHNR and CDR2 FQNEAQ come from the germline V gene (reference sequence). The CDR3 reads CASSSREGYEQYF. The CDR3 coding sequence is TGTGCCAGCAGCTCCAGGGAAGGCTACGAGCAGTACTTC. Together with reference TRBV7-9 and TRBJ2-7, the CDR3 gives the full variable domain: DTGVSQNPRHKITKRGQNVTFRCDPISEHNRLYWYRQTLGQGPEFLTYFQNEAQLEKSRLLSDRFSAERPKGSFSTLEIQRTEQGDSAMYLCASSSREGYEQYFGPGTRLTVT.

This chain connects TRBV14 to TRBJ2-2; D unresolved. In germline, CDR1 is SGHDN, CDR2 FVKESK. V was shortened by 5 bases and J by 8 bases, with 6 bases between the two germline ends. The CDR3 consists of 11 residues. CDR3 sequence (DNA): TGTGCCAGCAGCTCCAATGGGGAGCTGTTTTTT. It codes for CASSSNGELFF.

The chain is built from TRBV30 and TRBJ1-4; D not resolved. The CDR3 covers 12 residues. CDR1 is GTSNPN and CDR2 is SVGIG in the germline V gene (reference sequence). Trimming removed 5 bases at V and 4 bases at J, with 8 bases between. The CDR3 region is CAWAGDNEKLFF. The CDR3 nucleotides are TGTGCCTGGGCCGGGGATAATGAAAAACTGTTTTTT.

The sample holds a few counts of this clone. This sequence joins TRBV29-1 and TRBJ2-7; 8 bases agree with TRBD2. The CDR3 spans 14 residues. Germline V gives CDR1 SQVTM, CDR2 ANQGSEA. The V gene end was trimmed by 0 bases and the J gene end by 0 bases; junction bases not matched to a gene: 1. CDR3 bases: TGCAGCGTTGAAGATAGCGGGATCTCCTACGAGCAGTACTTC. This gives the protein CSVEDSGISYEQYF.

A few counts support this clone. V gene TRBV29-1 combines with J gene TRBJ2-1; 9 nucleotides align to TRBD2. The CDR3 runs 14 residues. Trimming cost V 3 bases and J 4 bases; bases outside gene matches: 4. Germline CDR1 SQVTM, CDR2 ANQGSEA. CDR3 sequence (DNA): TGCAGCGTTGATAGCCTAGCGGGATACAATGAGCAGTTCTTC. Translation: CSVDSLAGYNEQFF.

This clone was picked up a small number of times. V is TRBV29-1 and J is TRBJ2-7; no reliable D call. Between the trimmed V and J ends, which lost 4 bases and 3 bases, there was a span of 10 bases. CDR3 length: 12 amino acids. Germline loops: CDR1 SQVTM, CDR2 ANQGSEA. The CDR3 reads CSVGADLYEQYF. In DNA form, the CDR3 reads TGCAGCGTTGGGGCAGATCTCTACGAGCAGTACTTC.

The V and J genes are TRBV5-1 and TRBJ2-3, with D unclear. CDR1 is SGHRS, CDR2 YFSETQ, per germline. The CDR3 is made up of 14 amino acids. V was pared by 1 base and J by 2 bases, with 8 bases between. The CDR3 DNA sequence: TGCGCCAGCAGCTTGCTAGGCGCCACAGATACGCAGTATTTT. This encodes CASSLLGATDTQYF.

The genes are TRBV7-9 and TRBJ2-7; 9 bases line up with TRBD1. Per germline, CDR1 SEHNR and CDR2 FQNEAQ (reference sequence). After removal of 2 bases from V and 4 bases from J, the junction contained 6 bases not matched to a gene. The CDR3 is 15 residues long. CDR3 protein: CASSLTGTGKYEQYF. CDR3 sequence (DNA): TGTGCCAGCAGCTTAACGGGGACAGGGAAGTACGAGCAGTACTTC.

This clone was found a few times. The J gene is TRBJ2-1, the V gene TRBV29-1; D is ambiguous. V was trimmed by 0 bases and J by 5 bases, leaving 14 bases between them. Germline V gives CDR1 SQVTM, CDR2 ANQGSEA. The CDR3 runs 15 residues. CDR3 in amino acids: CSVEETSFLNNEQFF. The CDR3 DNA follows: TGCAGCGTTGAAGAGACGTCATTCCTTAACAATGAGCAGTTCTTC.

This rearrangement joins TRBV4-1 to TRBJ2-5, with D hard to call. The CDR3 has 12 amino acids. V was trimmed by 3 bases and J by 5 bases, leaving 7 bases between them. The germline gives CDR1 MGHRA, CDR2 YSYEKL. CDR3 in DNA: TGCGCCAGCAGCCATCCACAGGAGACCCAGTACTTC. Its protein product is CASSHPQETQYF.

The chain recombines TRBV6-5 with TRBJ2-3; D may be TRBD1 (5 bases). Germline CDR1 reads MNHEY; CDR2 reads SVGAGI. Trimming took 4 bases from V and 2 from J, leaving 10 bases between them. This CDR3 contains 14 residues. CDR3 sequence reads: CASSFQGYTDTQYF. In nucleotides, the CDR3 is TGTGCCAGCAGTTTCCAGGGCTACACAGATACGCAGTATTTT.

This clone was counted between two and nine times. This chain uses TRBV29-1 with TRBJ2-7; 7 nucleotides agree with TRBD1. V lost 6 bases, J lost 4 bases, and 9 bases stayed unmatched. Germline V gene data show CDR1 as SQVTM and CDR2 as ANQGSEA. The CDR3 has 13 residues. CDR3 in amino acids: CSVLTGALYEQYF. CDR3 DNA sequence: TGCAGCGTCCTTACAGGGGCGTTATACGAGCAGTACTTC.

This clone was seen only a few times. The rearrangement links TRBV29-1 to TRBJ2-5; TRBD2 matches 8 bases. V gave up 6 bases and J gave up 1 base; unmatched junction bases: 10. This CDR3 is 15 amino acids long. CDR1 and CDR2 (germline): SQVTM, ANQGSEA. The CDR3 here is CSVRGVTSGQETQYF. The CDR3 region has the DNA TGCAGCGTCCGAGGGGTAACTAGCGGCCAAGAGACCCAGTACTTC.

This rearrangement joins TRBV5-1 to TRBJ2-7; D unclear. From germline, CDR1 is SGHRS and CDR2 YFSETQ. The CDR3 consists of 16 residues. Trimming removed 4 bases from V and 0 bases from J, with 17 bases in between. In DNA, the CDR3 is TGCGCCAGCAGCGCGACGCTCGCTATAAGCTCCTACGAGCAGTACTTC. Translating gives CASSATLAISSYEQYF.

V is TRBV30 and J is TRBJ1-1; D not resolved. This CDR3 is built from 11 residues. Trimming stripped 6 bases from V and 0 bases from J, with 5 bases between. Germline lookup yields CDR1 GTSNPN and CDR2 SVGIG (reference sequence). This CDR3 reads CACRVNTEAFF. Here the CDR3 DNA reads TGTGCCTGTCGGGTGAACACTGAAGCTTTCTTT.

This clone was seen only once. V usage is TRBV29-1 and J usage is TRBJ2-2, with 9 bases lining up with TRBD1. V lost 0 bases and J lost 6; bases outside the gene matches: 8. The CDR3 totals 16 residues. Germline-derived CDR1 and CDR2 are SQVTM and ANQGSEA. CDR3 coding DNA: TGCAGCGTTGAAGATCTTAACAGGGGGCTGGCCGGGGAGCTGTTTTTT. This translates into CSVEDLNRGLAGELFF.

This clone was seen just once. This chain links TRBV6-6 with TRBJ1-2; D gene uncertain. CDR1 is MNHNY, CDR2 SVGAGI, per germline (reference sequence). V was shortened by 6 bases and J by 8 bases, with 22 bases between the two germline ends. The CDR3 contains 15 residues. This CDR3 is CASRTKRDLSGGYTF. The DNA of the CDR3 is TGTGCCAGCAGAACCAAACGGGATCTTAGTGGGGGCTACACCTTC.

The gene calls are TRBV30 and TRBJ2-2, with 7 nucleotides matching TRBD1. CDR1 is GTSNPN, CDR2 SVGIG, per germline (reference sequence). The ends lost 2 bases at V and 2 bases at J; junction bases unmatched: 2. The CDR3 consists of 14 residues. The CDR3 DNA follows: TGTGCCTGGAGTAGGGACAGTAACACCGGGGAGCTGTTTTTT. Its protein product is CAWSRDSNTGELFF.